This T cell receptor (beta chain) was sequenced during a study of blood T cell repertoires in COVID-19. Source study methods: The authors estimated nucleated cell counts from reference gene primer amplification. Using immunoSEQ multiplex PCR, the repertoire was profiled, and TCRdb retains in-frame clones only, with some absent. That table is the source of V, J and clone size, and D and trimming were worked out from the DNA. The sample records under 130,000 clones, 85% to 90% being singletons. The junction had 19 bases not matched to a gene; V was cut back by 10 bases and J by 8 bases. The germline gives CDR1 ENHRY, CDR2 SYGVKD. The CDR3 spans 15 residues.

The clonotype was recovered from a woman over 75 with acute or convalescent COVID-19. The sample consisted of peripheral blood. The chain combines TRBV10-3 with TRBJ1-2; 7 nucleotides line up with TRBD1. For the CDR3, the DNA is TGTGCCACCACAAACCCCACAGCGGACAGGCTGGGCTACACCTTC. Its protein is CATTNPTADRLGYTF.